Listed below are T cell receptor beta chains from one sample, sequenced in a study of cytomegalovirus exposure and HLA in healthy donors. Here immunoSEQ multiplex PCR was the method, and the copy in TCRdb shows in-frame clones only, minus some. The profile shows roughly 270,000 clones, over 75% of them singletons. Sample: PBMCs. The source of these receptors is a woman aged 18-35 years in good health and CMV-seronegative. Both conserved end residues are part of each CDR3. D genes are given only for firm matches. Clone size is given for some rows only: seen once, a few or many times, or a class if the clone is expanded.

v_gene	j_gene	d_gene	abundance	CDR3nt	CDR3aa
TRBV5-1	TRBJ2-7	NA	NA	TGCGCCAGCAGTTTGGGAACTAGTCTCCACGAGCAGTACTTC	CASSLGTSLHEQYF
TRBV27	TRBJ1-1	TRBD1	NA	TGTGCCAGTCAAGCCGGGACAGGTAGTCAAGCTTTCTTT	CASQAGTGSQAFF
TRBV7-2	TRBJ1-2	NA	NA	TGTGCCAGCAGCTTAGATTCGCGGAACTATGGCTACACCTTC	CASSLDSRNYGYTF
TRBV28	TRBJ1-3	NA	NA	TGTGCCAGCAGCCGATGGATACCGGGCTCTGGAAACACCATATATTTT	CASSRWIPGSGNTIYF
TRBV10-3	TRBJ2-7	TRBD1	NA	TGTGCCATCAGTGGTGGACAGGTATCCTACGAGCAGTACTTC	CAISGGQVSYEQYF
TRBV7-8	TRBJ2-1	NA	NA	TGTGCCAGCAGCTTAGTACAGGGAAACAATGAGCAGTTCTTC	CASSLVQGNNEQFF
TRBV11-2	TRBJ2-1	NA	few	TGTGCCAGCAGCTCGGAGATGTACAATGAGCAGTTCTTC	CASSSEMYNEQFF
TRBV29-1	TRBJ2-5	TRBD2	NA	TGCAGCGTTGTATGGCAGGGAGGGACTAGGGAGACCCAGTACTTC	CSVVWQGGTRETQYF
TRBV19	TRBJ2-2	TRBD2	NA	TGTGCCAGTAGTCTCCAACTAGCGAGGAACACCGGGGAGCTGTTTTTT	CASSLQLARNTGELFF
TRBV4-3	TRBJ2-1	TRBD2	NA	TGCGCCAGCACCCCGGGACTAGCGGGAGCCTATGAGCAGTTCTTC	CASTPGLAGAYEQFF
TRBV9	TRBJ2-2	NA	NA	TGTGCCAGCAGCGCGAACCCCTCCCAGACAGTGATGAACACCGGGGAGCTGTTTTTT	CASSANPSQTVMNTGELFF
TRBV7-9	TRBJ1-2	NA	NA	TGTGCCAGCAGCCGACAGAACGATCACTATGGCTACACCTTC	CASSRQNDHYGYTF
TRBV28	TRBJ2-7	NA	NA	TGTGCCAGCAGTTTACCCAGCTACGAGCAGTACTTC	CASSLPSYEQYF
TRBV4-1	TRBJ2-7	TRBD1	NA	TGCGCCAGCAGCCGCATAGAAGGGGGCCTCTCAACAGATGGCAACGAGCAGTACTTC	CASSRIEGGLSTDGNEQYF
TRBV27	TRBJ1-2	NA	NA	TGTGCCAGCAGTTTAAACCCAGGGGCGAACTATGGCTACACCTTC	CASSLNPGANYGYTF
TRBV5-4	TRBJ2-1	NA	NA	TGTGCCAGCACTCTAGCTCTGGGGTCTGGCAATGAGCAGTTCTTC	CASTLALGSGNEQFF
TRBV6-1	TRBJ2-3	NA	NA	TGTGCCAGCAGTGGTAGCGGATTAGATACGCAGTATTTT	CASSGSGLDTQYF
TRBV5-1	TRBJ2-3	TRBD2	once	TGCGCCAGCAGCTCACCGGGACTAGGAGATACGCAGTATTTT	CASSSPGLGDTQYF
TRBV6-6	TRBJ1-3	TRBD1	NA	TGTGCCAGCAGTTTATGGGGACAGGGGGATGGAAACACCATATATTTT	CASSLWGQGDGNTIYF
TRBV7-9	TRBJ2-7	NA	NA	TGTGCCAGCAGCCTCACTAGTGCCGAGCAGTACTTC	CASSLTSAEQYF